These 22 T cell receptor beta chains share one sample of origin, sequenced in a study of T cell changes during pregnancy in multiple sclerosis. Sequencing used immunoSEQ multiplex PCR; TCRdb keeps in-frame clones, though not all of them. Here the sample spans 45,000 to 60,000 clones, approximately 91% being singletons. The material was peripheral blood, obtained after pregnancy. The source of these receptors is a female donor in good health, enrolled as a control in a pregnancy study.

The chain employs TRBV28 and TRBJ2-5, with a weak D call TRBD1 (5 bases). CDR1 is MDHEN, CDR2 SYDVKM, per germline. CDR3 length equals 15 residues. Trimming took 2 bases from V and 2 from J, leaving 12 bases between them. The CDR3, as DNA: TGTGCCAGCAGTTTAAGGGGCAGATTACAAGAGACCCAGTACTTC. It codes for CASSLRGRLQETQYF.

This clone showed up just a few times. This chain joins TRBV5-1 and TRBJ2-3; 9 positions agree with TRBD1. The CDR3 runs to 16 residues. Trimming removed 4 bases from V and 4 bases from J; junction bases left unmatched: 10. Germline V CDR1 and CDR2: SGHRS, YFSETQ. In DNA form, the CDR3 reads TGCGCCAGCAGCGGGGGGGACAGGGTTCGGGCAGATACGCAGTATTTT. Encoded protein: CASSGGDRVRADTQYF.

The chain links TRBV4-1 to TRBJ1-4; the D is unclear. Germline CDR1 and CDR2: MGHRA and YSYEKL. The CDR3 has 13 residues. V lost 4 bases and J lost 8, with 11 bases in between. The CDR3 here is CASSPDQREKLFF. The CDR3 DNA is TGCGCCAGCAGCCCGGACCAGCGGGAAAAACTGTTTTTT.

This rearrangement joins TRBV11-2 to TRBJ1-5; D is perhaps TRBD1 (6 bases). CDR3 length: 15 amino acids. Germline V lookup: CDR1 SGHAT, CDR2 FQNNGV. Between the trimmed V and J ends, which lost 4 bases and 7 bases, there was a span of 17 bases. In DNA, the CDR3 is TGTGCCAGCAGCTCCCACCGGGGGGCAGGGCAGCCCCAGCATTTT. The encoded protein is CASSSHRGAGQPQHF.

J is TRBJ2-7 and V is TRBV7-2; 11 bases agree with TRBD2. CDR3 length equals 16 residues. The germline V gene has CDR1 SGHTA and CDR2 FQGNSA. J was trimmed by 0 bases and V by 1 base; bases with no gene match: 2. CDR3 sequence (DNA): TGTGCCAGCAGCTTAGATACTAGCGGGAGCTCCTACGAGCAGTACTTC. Its translation is CASSLDTSGSSYEQYF.

The chain couples TRBV27 to TRBJ1-6, with TRBD1 matching over 8 bases. The CDR3 is 12 amino acids. Per germline, CDR1 MNHEY and CDR2 SMNVEV (reference sequence). V shed 6 bases, J shed 17 bases, and the junction held 9 bases outside the gene matches. The CDR3 here is CASSETGAPVHF. The CDR3 nucleotides read TGTGCCAGCAGCGAGACAGGGGCCCCAGTCCACTTT.

The chain employs TRBV25-1 and TRBJ1-2, with D uncertain. The V gene lost 6 bases and the J gene lost 3 bases, with 5 bases spanning the gap. The CDR3 totals 11 residues. CDR1 and CDR2 from the germline V gene are MGHDK and SYGVNS. CDR3 amino acids: CASRGYYGYTF. CDR3 in DNA: TGTGCCAGCAGGGGCTACTATGGCTACACCTTC.

The V call is TRBV6-6, the J call TRBJ1-1; maybe TRBD1 (6 bases). CDR3 length: 13 residues. CDR1 is MNHNY, CDR2 SVGAGI, per germline (reference sequence). V lost 0 bases, J lost 4 bases, and 6 bases lay in between. The CDR3 sequence is CASSYSGATEAFF. CDR3 DNA sequence: TGTGCCAGCAGTTACTCGGGGGCCACTGAAGCTTTCTTT.

J is TRBJ1-1 and V is TRBV2, with D possibly being TRBD1 (5 bases). CDR3 size: 15 residues. Trimming cost V 7 bases and J 5 bases, with 20 bases left between them. Germline CDR1 reads SNHLY; CDR2 reads FYNNEI. CDR3 sequence reads: CASTGPGGPRTEAFF. In nucleotides, the CDR3 is TGTGCCAGCACCGGGCCCGGGGGTCCGAGGACTGAAGCTTTCTTT.

This chain joins TRBV19 and TRBJ2-7; TRBD1 matches 7 bases. The V gene's germline CDR1 is LNHDA and CDR2 SQIVND (reference sequence). This CDR3 spans 14 amino acids. J lost 0 bases, V lost 6 bases, and 5 bases had no gene match. In DNA, the CDR3 is TGTGCCAGTAGCACACGGGACAGCTCCTACGAGCAGTACTTC. It is translated as CASSTRDSSYEQYF.

This sequence joins TRBV28 and TRBJ1-6; possible D gene TRBD1, 6 bases. V was trimmed by 3 bases and J by 7 bases, leaving 13 bases between them. This CDR3 contains 15 residues. CDR1 and CDR2 (germline): MDHEN, SYDVKM. CDR3 residues: CASSFGGARNSPLHF. The CDR3 DNA reads as TGTGCCAGCAGTTTTGGGGGGGCTAGGAATTCACCCCTCCACTTT. Variable domain in full (rest from reference TRBV28 and TRBJ1-6): DVKVTQSSRYLVKRTGEKVFLECVQDMDHENMFWYRQDPGLGLRLIYFSYDVKMKEKGDIPEGYSVSREKKERFSLILESASTNQTSMYLCASSFGGARNSPLHFGNGTRLTVT.

The chain recombines TRBV6-6 with TRBJ2-7, with D hard to call. From germline, CDR1 is MNHNY and CDR2 SVGAGI (reference sequence). Between the trimmed V and J ends, which lost 6 bases and 2 bases, there was a span of 11 bases. This CDR3 is 13 amino acids long. CDR3 in DNA: TGTGCCAGCAGCCCGGGTCCTACCTACGAGCAGTACTTC. Protein: CASSPGPTYEQYF.

The chain couples TRBV7-2 to TRBJ2-7; 8 positions match TRBD2. Germline values: CDR1 SGHTA, CDR2 FQGNSA. The trim removed 0 bases at V and 2 bases at J, leaving 6 bases unmatched. The CDR3 is 16 residues long. Here the CDR3 reads CASSLAPLAGTYEQYF. As DNA, the CDR3 is TGTGCCAGCAGCTTAGCGCCGCTAGCGGGTACCTACGAGCAGTACTTC. Filled out from reference TRBV7-2 and TRBJ2-7, the complete variable domain reads GAGVSQSPSNKVTEKGKDVELRCDPISGHTALYWYRQSLGQGLEFLIYFQGNSAPDKSGLPSDRFSAERTGGSVSTLTIQRTQQEDSAVYLCASSLAPLAGTYEQYFGPGTRLTVT.

V is TRBV10-2 and J is TRBJ1-1, with a tentative D call TRBD1 (6 bases). The germline CDR1 and CDR2 sequences are WSHSY and SAAADI. V was clipped by 0 bases and J by 6 bases, with 11 bases between them. This CDR3 has 14 residues. The CDR3 protein is CASSESKGVAEAFF. The CDR3 DNA sequence: TGCGCCAGCAGTGAGTCGAAGGGGGTGGCTGAAGCTTTCTTT.

The chain recombines TRBV7-2 with TRBJ1-2; the D is unclear. The CDR3 length is 14 residues. Per germline, CDR1 SGHTA and CDR2 FQGNSA. Between the trimmed V and J ends, which lost 1 base and 4 bases, there was a span of 10 bases. This CDR3 reads CASSLEAEAYGYTF. In DNA, the CDR3 is TGTGCCAGCAGCTTAGAGGCGGAGGCCTATGGCTACACCTTC.

The chain uses TRBV4-3 and TRBJ2-5, with D perhaps matching TRBD2 (6 bases). The germline gives CDR1 LGHNA, CDR2 YSLEER. The CDR3 spans 17 residues. The V and J ends lost 1 base and 3 bases respectively, with 18 bases between them. Here the CDR3 reads CASSQGTPGLLEETQYF. For the CDR3, the DNA is TGCGCCAGCAGCCAAGGGACGCCGGGACTCCTAGAAGAGACCCAGTACTTC.

This clone was observed a single time. The rearrangement uses TRBV30 and TRBJ1-2; D is uncertain. The CDR3 sequence is 12 residues long. Germline values: CDR1 GTSNPN, CDR2 SVGIG (reference sequence). Trimming cost V 5 bases and J 8 bases, with 15 bases left between them. CDR3 amino acids: CAWGGPVGGYTF. CDR3 in DNA: TGTGCCTGGGGAGGGCCCGTTGGGGGCTACACCTTC.

V and J are TRBV5-1 and TRBJ2-5; TRBD1 is a possible D gene (6 bases). Trimming took 4 bases from V and 2 from J, leaving 12 bases between them. The CDR3 is 14 residues long. The germline gives CDR1 SGHRS, CDR2 YFSETQ. The CDR3 DNA reads TGCGCCAGCAGCATAGGACAGTCGCAAGAGACCCAGTACTTC. The encoded protein is CASSIGQSQETQYF.

This rearrangement joins TRBV21-1 to TRBJ1-6. TRBV21-1 is an annotated pseudogene. The CDR3 sequence is 16 residues long. The CDR3 loop is CASSKREGGIGSPLHF. CDR3 coding DNA: TGTGCCAGCAGCAAACGAGAGGGAGGTATAGGATCACCCCTCCACTTT.

V gene TRBV5-1 combines with J gene TRBJ1-6; possible D gene TRBD1, 5 bases. V lost 4 bases, J lost 7 bases, and 12 bases lay in between. Germline V gene data show CDR1 as SGHRS and CDR2 as YFSETQ. The CDR3 runs to 14 residues. The CDR3 reads CASSLGGWNSPLHF. Here the CDR3 DNA reads TGCGCCAGCAGCCTCGGGGGGTGGAATTCACCCCTCCACTTT.

The V and J genes are TRBV5-1 and TRBJ1-3; 9 nucleotides match TRBD1. The CDR3 extends over 17 amino acids. In germline, CDR1 is SGHRS, CDR2 YFSETQ. V dropped 4 bases and J dropped 1; count of bases not matched to a gene: 9. The CDR3 nucleotides read TGCGCCAGCAGCCGTACTACAGGGGGCGCTTCTGGAAACACCATATATTTT. Translating it yields CASSRTTGGASGNTIYF.

The V call is TRBV28, the J call TRBJ2-1, with D perhaps matching TRBD2 (5 bases). CDR3 length: 11 residues. Germline V gene sequence: CDR1 MDHEN, CDR2 SYDVKM. V was pared by 4 bases and J by 9 bases, with 7 bases between. The CDR3 DNA reads as TGTGCCAGCAGTTCTCGGGGTGAGCAGTTCTTC. It yields the protein CASSSRGEQFF.